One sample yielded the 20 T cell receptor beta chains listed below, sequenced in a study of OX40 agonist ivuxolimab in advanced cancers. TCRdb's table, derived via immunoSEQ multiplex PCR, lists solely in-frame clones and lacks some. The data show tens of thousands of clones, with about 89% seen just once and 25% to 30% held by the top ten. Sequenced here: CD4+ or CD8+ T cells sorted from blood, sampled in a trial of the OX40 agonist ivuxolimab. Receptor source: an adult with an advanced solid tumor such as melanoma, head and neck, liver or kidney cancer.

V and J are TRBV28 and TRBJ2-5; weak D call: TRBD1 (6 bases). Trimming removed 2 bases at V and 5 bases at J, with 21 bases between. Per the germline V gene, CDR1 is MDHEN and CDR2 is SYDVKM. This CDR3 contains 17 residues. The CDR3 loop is CASSLGSGTTYRETQYF. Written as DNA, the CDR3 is TGTGCCAGCAGTTTAGGGTCTGGGACAACCTATAGGGAGACCCAGTACTTC. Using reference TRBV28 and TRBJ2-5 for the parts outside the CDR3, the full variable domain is DVKVTQSSRYLVKRTGEKVFLECVQDMDHENMFWYRQDPGLGLRLIYFSYDVKMKEKGDIPEGYSVSREKKERFSLILESASTNQTSMYLCASSLGSGTTYRETQYFGPGTRLLVL.

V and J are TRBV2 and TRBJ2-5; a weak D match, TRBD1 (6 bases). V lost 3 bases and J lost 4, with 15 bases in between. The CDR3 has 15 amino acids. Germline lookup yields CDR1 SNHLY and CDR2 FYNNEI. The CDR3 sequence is CASSDEGGRGETQYF. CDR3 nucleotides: TGTGCCAGCAGTGACGAAGGGGGAAGAGGAGAGACCCAGTACTTC.

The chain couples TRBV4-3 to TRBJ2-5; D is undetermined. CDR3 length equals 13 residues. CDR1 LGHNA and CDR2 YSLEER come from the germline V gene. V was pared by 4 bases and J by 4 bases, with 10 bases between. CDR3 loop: CASSRVWPETQYF. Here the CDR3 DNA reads TGCGCCAGCAGCCGTGTTTGGCCAGAGACCCAGTACTTC.

The CDR3 protein is CASSLAGQGEEQYF. In DNA form, the CDR3 reads TGTGCCAGCAGCTTAGCGGGACAGGGAGAAGAGCAGTACTTC. The V and J genes are TRBV7-8 and TRBJ2-7; 9 positions match TRBD1. Trimming took 0 bases from V and 7 from J; bases not matched to a gene: 4. CDR3 length: 14 amino acids. Germline V gives CDR1 SGHVS, CDR2 FQNEAQ.

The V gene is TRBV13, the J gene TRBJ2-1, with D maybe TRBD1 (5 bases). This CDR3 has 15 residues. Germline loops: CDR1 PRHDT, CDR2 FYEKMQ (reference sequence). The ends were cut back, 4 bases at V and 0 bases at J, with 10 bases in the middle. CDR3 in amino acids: CASSSDKSSYNEQFF. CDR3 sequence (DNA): TGTGCCAGCAGCTCGGACAAAAGCTCCTACAATGAGCAGTTCTTC.

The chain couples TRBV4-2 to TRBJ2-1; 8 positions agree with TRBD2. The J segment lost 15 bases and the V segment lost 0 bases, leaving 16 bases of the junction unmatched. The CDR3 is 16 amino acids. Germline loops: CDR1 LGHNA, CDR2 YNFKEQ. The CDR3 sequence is CASSQEAGTRGFLWFF. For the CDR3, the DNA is TGTGCCAGCAGCCAAGAGGCAGGGACTAGGGGGTTTCTGTGGTTCTTC.

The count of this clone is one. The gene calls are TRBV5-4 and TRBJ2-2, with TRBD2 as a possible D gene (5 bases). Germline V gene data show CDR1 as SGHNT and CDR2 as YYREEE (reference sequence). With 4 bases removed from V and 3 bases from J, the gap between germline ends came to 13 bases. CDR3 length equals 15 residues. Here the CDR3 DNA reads TGTGCCAGCAGCCAACTAGAAGTCGACACCGGGGAGCTGTTTTTT. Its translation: CASSQLEVDTGELFF.

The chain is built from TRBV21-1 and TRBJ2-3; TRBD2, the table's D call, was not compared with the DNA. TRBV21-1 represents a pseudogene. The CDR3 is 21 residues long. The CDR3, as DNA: TGTGCCAGCAGAAACAGGGGCTCCGGGACTAGCGGGAGGGGGGGCACAGATACGCAGTATTTT. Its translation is CASRNRGSGTSGRGGTDTQYF.

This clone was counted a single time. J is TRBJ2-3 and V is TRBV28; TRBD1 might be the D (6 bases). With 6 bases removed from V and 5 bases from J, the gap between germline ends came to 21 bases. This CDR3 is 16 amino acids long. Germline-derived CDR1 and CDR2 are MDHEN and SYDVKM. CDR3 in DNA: TGTGCCAGCAGGCCCTCGGGTGGGGGCCTATTAGATACGCAGTATTTT. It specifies CASRPSGGGLLDTQYF.

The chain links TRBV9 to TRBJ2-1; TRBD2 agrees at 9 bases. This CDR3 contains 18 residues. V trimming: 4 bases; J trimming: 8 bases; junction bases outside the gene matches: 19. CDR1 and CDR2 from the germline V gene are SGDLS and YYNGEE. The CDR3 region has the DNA TGTGCCAGCAGCAAAGAAGACTGGGCTAGCGGGATTATCTATGAGCAGTTCTTC. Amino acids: CASSKEDWASGIIYEQFF.

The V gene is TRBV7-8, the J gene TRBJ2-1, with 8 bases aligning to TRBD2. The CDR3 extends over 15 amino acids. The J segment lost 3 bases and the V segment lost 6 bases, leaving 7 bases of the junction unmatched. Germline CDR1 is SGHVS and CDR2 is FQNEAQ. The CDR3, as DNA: TGTGCCAGCAGTTACAGCGGGAGTTACTACAATGAGCAGTTCTTC. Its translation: CASSYSGSYYNEQFF.

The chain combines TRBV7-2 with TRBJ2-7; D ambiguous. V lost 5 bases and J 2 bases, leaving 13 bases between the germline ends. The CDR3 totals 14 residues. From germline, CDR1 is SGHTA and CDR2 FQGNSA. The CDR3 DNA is TGTGCCAGCAGCCCTTGGGAAGGGCCCTACGAGCAGTACTTC. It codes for CASSPWEGPYEQYF.

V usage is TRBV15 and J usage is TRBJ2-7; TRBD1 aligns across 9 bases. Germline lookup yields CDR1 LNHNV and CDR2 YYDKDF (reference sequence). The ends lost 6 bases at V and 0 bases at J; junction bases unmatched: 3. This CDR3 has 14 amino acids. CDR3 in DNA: TGTGCCACCAGGGACAGGGGTAACTCCTACGAGCAGTACTTC. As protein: CATRDRGNSYEQYF.

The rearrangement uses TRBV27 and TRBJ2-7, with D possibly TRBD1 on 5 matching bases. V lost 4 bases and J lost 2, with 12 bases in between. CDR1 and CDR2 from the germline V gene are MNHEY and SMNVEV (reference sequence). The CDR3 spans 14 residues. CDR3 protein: CASSYARVPYEQYF. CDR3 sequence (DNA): TGTGCCAGCAGTTACGCCAGGGTTCCCTACGAGCAGTACTTC.

The CDR3 bases are TGTGCCAGCAGTTCTGACAGGGGTCGGGAGACCCAGTACTTC. This gives the protein CASSSDRGRETQYF. The V gene is TRBV6-6, the J gene TRBJ2-5, with TRBD1 identical over 8 bases. V gave up 4 bases and J gave up 5 bases; unmatched junction bases: 6. Germline loops: CDR1 MNHNY, CDR2 SVGAGI (reference sequence). This CDR3 is 14 amino acids long.

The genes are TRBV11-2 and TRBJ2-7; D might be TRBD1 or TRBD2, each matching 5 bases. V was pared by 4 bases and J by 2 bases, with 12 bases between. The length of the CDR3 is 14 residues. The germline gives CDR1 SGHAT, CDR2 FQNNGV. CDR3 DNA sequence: TGTGCCAGCAGCTCCGGGACCCAGACCTACGAGCAGTACTTC. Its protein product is CASSSGTQTYEQYF.

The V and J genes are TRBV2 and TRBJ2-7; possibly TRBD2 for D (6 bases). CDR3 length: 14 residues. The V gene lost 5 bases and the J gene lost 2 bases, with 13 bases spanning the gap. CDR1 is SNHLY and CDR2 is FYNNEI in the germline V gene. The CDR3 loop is CASSLPGRTYEQYF. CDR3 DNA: TGTGCCAGCAGTCTGCCAGGGAGGACCTACGAGCAGTACTTC.

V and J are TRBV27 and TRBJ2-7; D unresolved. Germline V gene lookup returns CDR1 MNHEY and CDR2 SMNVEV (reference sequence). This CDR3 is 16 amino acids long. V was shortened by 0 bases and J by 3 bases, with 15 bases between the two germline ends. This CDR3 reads CASSLSPSLSIYEQYF. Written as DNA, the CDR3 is TGTGCCAGCAGTTTATCCCCCTCGCTTAGCATCTACGAGCAGTACTTC.

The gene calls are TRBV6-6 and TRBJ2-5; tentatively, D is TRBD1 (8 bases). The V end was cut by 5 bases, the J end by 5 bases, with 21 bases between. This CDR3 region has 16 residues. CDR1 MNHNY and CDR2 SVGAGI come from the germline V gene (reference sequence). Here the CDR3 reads CASSPTLDRGGETQYF. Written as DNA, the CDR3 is TGTGCCAGCAGTCCCACCCTCGACAGGGGAGGGGAGACCCAGTACTTC.

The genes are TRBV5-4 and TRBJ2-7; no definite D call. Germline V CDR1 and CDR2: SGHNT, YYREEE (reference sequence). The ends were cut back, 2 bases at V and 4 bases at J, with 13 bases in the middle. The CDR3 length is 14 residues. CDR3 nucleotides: TGTGCCAGCAGCTTAGGACCGACTCTATACGAGCAGTACTTC. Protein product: CASSLGPTLYEQYF.